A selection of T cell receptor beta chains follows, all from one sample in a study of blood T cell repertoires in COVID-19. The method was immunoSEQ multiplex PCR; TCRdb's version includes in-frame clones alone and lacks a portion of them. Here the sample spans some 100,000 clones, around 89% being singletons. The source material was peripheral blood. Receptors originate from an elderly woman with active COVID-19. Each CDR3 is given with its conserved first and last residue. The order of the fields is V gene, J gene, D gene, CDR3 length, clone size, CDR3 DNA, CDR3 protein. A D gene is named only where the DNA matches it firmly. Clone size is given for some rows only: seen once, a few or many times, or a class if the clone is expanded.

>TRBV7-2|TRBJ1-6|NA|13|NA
TGTGCCAGCAGCTTAGACCGGAATTCACCCCTCCACTTT
CASSLDRNSPLHF
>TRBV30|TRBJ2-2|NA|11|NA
TGTGCCTGGGGCGGGTTCGGGGAGCTGTTTTTT
CAWGGFGELFF
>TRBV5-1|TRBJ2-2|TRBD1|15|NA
TGCGCCAGCAGTCGGGACAGGGTGGGGACCGGGGAGCTGTTTTTT
CASSRDRVGTGELFF
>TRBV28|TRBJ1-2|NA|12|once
TGTGCCAGCAGAGGACAGAACTATGGCTACACCTTC
CASRGQNYGYTF
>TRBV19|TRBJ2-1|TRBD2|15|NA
TGTGCCAGTAGGCCGGGACTAGAAACCTACAATGAGCAGTTCTTC
CASRPGLETYNEQFF
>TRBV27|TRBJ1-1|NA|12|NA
TGTGCCAGCAGTCCGCGGGGCAGTGAAGCTTTCTTT
CASSPRGSEAFF
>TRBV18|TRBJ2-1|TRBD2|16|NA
TGTGCCAGCTCACCACCAAGCGGGAGGGCCGGTAATGAGCAGTTCTTC
CASSPPSGRAGNEQFF
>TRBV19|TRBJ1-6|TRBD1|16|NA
TGTGCCAGTAGCCCAACGGACAGGGCCCCGCGTCCACCCCTCCACTTT
CASSPTDRAPRPPLHF
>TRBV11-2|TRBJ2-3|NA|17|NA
TGTGCCAGCGTCGAACGGGGAAGTCCAACTAGCACAGATACGCAGTATTTT
CASVERGSPTSTDTQYF
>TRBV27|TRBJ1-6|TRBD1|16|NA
TGTGCCAGCACCTCTTATCAGAGGGGGCAGGGATCACCCCTCCACTTT
CASTSYQRGQGSPLHF